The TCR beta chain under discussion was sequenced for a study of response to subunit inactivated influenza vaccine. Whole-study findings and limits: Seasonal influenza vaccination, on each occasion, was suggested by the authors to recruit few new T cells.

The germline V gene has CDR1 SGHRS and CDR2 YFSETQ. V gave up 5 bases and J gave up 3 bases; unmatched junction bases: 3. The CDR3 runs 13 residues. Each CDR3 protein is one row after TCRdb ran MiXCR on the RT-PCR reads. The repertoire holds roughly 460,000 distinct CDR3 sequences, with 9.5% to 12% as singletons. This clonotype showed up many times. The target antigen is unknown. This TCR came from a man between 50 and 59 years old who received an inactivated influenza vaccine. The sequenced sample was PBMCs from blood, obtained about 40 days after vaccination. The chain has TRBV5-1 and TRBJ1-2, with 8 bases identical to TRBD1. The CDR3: CASSLQGDYGYTF. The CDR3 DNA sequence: TGCGCCAGCAGTTTACAGGGGGACTATGGCTACACCTTC.